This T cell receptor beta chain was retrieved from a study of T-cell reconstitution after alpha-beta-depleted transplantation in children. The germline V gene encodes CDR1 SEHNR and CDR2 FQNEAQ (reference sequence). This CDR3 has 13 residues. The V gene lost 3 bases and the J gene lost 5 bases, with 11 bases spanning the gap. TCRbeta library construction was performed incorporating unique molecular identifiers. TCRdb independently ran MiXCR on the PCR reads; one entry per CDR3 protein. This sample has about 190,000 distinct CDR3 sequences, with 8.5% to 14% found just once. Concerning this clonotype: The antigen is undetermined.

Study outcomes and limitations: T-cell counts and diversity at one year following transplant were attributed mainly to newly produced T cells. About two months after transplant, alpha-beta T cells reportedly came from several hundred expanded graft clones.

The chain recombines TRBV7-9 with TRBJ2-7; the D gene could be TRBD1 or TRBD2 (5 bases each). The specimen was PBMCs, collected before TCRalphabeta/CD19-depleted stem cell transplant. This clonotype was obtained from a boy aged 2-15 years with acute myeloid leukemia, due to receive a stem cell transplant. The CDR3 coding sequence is TGTGCCAGCAGCTTTGCCGGGGACGACGAGCAGTACTTC. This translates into CASSFAGDDEQYF.